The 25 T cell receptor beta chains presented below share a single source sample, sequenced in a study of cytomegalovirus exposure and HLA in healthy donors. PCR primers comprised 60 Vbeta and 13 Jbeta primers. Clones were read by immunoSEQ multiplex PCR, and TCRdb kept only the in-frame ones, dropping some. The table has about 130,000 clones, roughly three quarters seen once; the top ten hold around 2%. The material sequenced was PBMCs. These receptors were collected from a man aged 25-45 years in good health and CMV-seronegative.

CDR3 bases: TGTGCCAGCAGACTGACAGGGAACACGAATTCACCCCTCCACTTT. Its protein product is CASRLTGNTNSPLHF. The chain is built from TRBV2 and TRBJ1-6; 7 bases are a match to TRBD1. CDR1 is SNHLY, CDR2 FYNNEI, per germline. The CDR3 runs 15 residues. The J segment lost 7 bases and the V segment lost 6 bases, leaving 9 bases of the junction unmatched.

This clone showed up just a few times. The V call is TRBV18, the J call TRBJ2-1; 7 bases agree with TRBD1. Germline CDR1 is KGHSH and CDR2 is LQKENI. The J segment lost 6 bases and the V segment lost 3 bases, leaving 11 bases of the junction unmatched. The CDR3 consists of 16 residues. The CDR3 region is CASSPRDHPGGNEQFF. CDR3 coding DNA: TGTGCCAGCTCACCGAGGGACCATCCAGGGGGCAATGAGCAGTTCTTC. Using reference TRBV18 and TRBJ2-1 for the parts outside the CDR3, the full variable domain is NAGVMQNPRHLVRRRGQEARLRCSPMKGHSHVYWYRQLPEEGLKFMVYLQKENIIDESGMPKERFSAEFPKEGPSILRIQQVVRGDSAAYFCASSPRDHPGGNEQFFGPGTRLTVL.

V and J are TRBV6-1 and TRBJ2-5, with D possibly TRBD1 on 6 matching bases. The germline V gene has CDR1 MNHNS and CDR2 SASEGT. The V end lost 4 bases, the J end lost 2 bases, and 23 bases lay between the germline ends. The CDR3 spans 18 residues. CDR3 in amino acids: CASSGRGSSGVLQETQYF. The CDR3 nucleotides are TGTGCCAGCAGTGGTCGCGGAAGTTCAGGGGTGCTACAAGAGACCCAGTACTTC.

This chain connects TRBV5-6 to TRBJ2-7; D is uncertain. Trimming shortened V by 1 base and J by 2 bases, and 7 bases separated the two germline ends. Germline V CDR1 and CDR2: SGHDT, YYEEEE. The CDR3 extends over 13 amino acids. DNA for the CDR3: TGTGCCAGCAGCTTGCAAGTAGCCTACGAGCAGTACTTC. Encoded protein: CASSLQVAYEQYF.

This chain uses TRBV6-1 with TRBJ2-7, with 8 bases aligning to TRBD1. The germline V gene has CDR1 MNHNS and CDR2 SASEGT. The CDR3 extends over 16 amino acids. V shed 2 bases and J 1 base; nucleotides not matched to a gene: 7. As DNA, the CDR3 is TGTGCCAGCAGTGAAACGGACAGGGTCTCTTCCTACGAGCAGTACTTC. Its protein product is CASSETDRVSSYEQYF.

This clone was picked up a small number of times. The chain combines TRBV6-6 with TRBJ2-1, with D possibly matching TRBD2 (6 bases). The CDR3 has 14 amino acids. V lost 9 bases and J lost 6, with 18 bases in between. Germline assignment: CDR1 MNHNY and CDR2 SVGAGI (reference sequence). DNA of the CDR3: TGTGCCAGTACGACTAGAGCAGACCTCAATGAGCAGTTCTTC. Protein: CASTTRADLNEQFF.

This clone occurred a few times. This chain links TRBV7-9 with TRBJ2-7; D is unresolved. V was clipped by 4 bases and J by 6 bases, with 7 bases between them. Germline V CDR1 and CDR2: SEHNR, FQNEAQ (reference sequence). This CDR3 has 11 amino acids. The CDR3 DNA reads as TGTGCCAGCAGCTCTCAGCGCGAGCAGTACTTC. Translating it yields CASSSQREQYF.

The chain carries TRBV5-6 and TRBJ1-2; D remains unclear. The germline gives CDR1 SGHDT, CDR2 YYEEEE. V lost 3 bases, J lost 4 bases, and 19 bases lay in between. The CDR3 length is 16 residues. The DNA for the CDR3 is TGTGCCAGCAGCTCGGCCGGAGGGAGTTGGGGCTATGGCTACACCTTC. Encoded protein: CASSSAGGSWGYGYTF. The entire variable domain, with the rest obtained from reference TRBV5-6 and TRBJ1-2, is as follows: DAGVTQSPTHLIKTRGQQVTLRCSPKSGHDTVSWYQQALGQGPQFIFQYYEEEERQRGNFPDRFSGHQFPNYSSELNVNALLLGDSALYLCASSSAGGSWGYGYTFGSGTRLTVV.

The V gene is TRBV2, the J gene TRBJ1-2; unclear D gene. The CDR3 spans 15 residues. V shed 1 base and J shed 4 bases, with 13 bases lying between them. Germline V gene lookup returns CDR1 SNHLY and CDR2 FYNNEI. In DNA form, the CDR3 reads TGTGCCAGCAGTGAAGACCCAGGATCCCTCTATGGCTACACCTTC. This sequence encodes CASSEDPGSLYGYTF.

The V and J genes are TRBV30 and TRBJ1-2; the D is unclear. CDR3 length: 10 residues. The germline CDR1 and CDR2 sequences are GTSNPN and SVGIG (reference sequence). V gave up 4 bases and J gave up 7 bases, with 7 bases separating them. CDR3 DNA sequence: TGTGCCTGGAAACTAGTTGGCTACACCTTC. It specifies CAWKLVGYTF.

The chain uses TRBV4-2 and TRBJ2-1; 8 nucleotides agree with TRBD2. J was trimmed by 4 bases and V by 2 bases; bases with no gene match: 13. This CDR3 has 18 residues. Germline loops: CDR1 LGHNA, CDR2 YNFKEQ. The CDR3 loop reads CASSQLSGTRLSYNEQFF. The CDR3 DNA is TGTGCCAGCAGCCAACTATCCGGGACTAGGCTTTCTTACAATGAGCAGTTCTTC.

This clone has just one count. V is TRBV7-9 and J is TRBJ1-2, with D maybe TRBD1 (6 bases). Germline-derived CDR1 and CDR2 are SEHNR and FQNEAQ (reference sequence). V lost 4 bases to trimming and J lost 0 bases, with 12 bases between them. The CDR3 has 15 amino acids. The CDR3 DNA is TGTGCCAGCAGCTCCTGGACAGCACCTAACTATGGCTACACCTTC. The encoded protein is CASSSWTAPNYGYTF.

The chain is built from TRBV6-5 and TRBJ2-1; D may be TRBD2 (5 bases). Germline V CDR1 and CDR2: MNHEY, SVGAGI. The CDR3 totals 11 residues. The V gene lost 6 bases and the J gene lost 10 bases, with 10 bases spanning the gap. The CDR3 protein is CASSPPGEQFF. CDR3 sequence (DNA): TGTGCCAGCAGCCCCCCGGGGGAGCAGTTCTTC.

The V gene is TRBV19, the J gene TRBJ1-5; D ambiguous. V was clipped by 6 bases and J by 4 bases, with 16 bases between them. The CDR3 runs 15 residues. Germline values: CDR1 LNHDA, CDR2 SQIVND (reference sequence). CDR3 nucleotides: TGTGCCAGTAGCCCCGGGTTCGTGACGAATCAGCCCCAGCATTTT. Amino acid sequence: CASSPGFVTNQPQHF.

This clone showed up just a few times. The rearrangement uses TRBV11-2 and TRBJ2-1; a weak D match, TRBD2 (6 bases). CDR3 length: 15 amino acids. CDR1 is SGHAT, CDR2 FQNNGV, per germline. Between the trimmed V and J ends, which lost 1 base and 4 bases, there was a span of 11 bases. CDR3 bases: TGTGCCAGCAGCTTAGTGGTAGCGGAGTACAATGAGCAGTTCTTC. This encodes CASSLVVAEYNEQFF.

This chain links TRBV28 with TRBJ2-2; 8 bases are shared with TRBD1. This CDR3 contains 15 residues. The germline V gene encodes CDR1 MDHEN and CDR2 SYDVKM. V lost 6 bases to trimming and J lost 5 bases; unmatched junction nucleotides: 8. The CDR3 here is CASSNGQGDTGELFF. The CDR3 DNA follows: TGTGCCAGCAGCAACGGACAGGGAGATACCGGGGAGCTGTTTTTT.

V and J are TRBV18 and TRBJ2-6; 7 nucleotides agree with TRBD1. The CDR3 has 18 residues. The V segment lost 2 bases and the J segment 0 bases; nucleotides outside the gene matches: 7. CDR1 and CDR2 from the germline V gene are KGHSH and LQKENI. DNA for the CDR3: TGTGCCAGCTCACCAGTTCAAGGGGGCCACTCTGGGGCCAACGTCCTGACTTTC. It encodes CASSPVQGGHSGANVLTF.

CDR3 sequence: CAIPRGQASNYGYTF. The CDR3 bases are TGTGCCATCCCTAGGGGGCAGGCCTCTAACTATGGCTACACCTTC. The V call is TRBV10-3, the J call TRBJ1-2, with 7 positions matching TRBD1. V trimming: 8 bases; J trimming: 0 bases; junction bases outside the gene matches: 9. Germline loops: CDR1 ENHRY, CDR2 SYGVKD. The CDR3 has 15 residues.

CDR3 nucleotides: TGTGCCATCAGTGGCACAGCGGGCGTCACAGATACGCAGTATTTT. Residues: CAISGTAGVTDTQYF. V and J are TRBV10-3 and TRBJ2-3; D might be TRBD2 (6 bases). This CDR3 has 15 amino acids. Germline CDR1 and CDR2: ENHRY and SYGVKD. V was pared by 4 bases and J by 2 bases, with 13 bases between.

Here the CDR3 reads CAWRPSDTGELFF. The CDR3 nucleotides read TGTGCCTGGAGACCTTCGGACACCGGGGAGCTGTTTTTT. The chain employs TRBV30 and TRBJ2-2; no reliable D call. Germline assignment: CDR1 GTSNPN and CDR2 SVGIG (reference sequence). Trimming took off 3 bases at V and 3 bases at J, with 8 bases between the two ends. CDR3 size: 13 residues.

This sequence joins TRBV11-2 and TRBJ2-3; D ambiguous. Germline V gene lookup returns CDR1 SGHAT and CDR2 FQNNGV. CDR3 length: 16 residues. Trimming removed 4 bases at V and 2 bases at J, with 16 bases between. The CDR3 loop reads CASSSLTGDPTDTQYF. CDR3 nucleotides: TGTGCCAGCAGCTCCCTGACTGGCGACCCCACAGATACGCAGTATTTT. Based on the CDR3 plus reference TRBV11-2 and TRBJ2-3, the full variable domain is EAGVAQSPRYKIIEKRQSVAFWCNPISGHATLYWYQQILGQGPKLLIQFQNNGVVDDSQLPKDRFSAERLKGVDSTLKIQPAKLEDSAVYLCASSSLTGDPTDTQYFGPGTRLTVL.

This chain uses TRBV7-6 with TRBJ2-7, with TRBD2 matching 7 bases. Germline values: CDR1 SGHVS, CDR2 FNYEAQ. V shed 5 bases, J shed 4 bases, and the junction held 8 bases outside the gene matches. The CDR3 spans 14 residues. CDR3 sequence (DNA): TGTGCCAGCAGCCCCCCTAGCGGTGGGTACGAGCAGTACTTC. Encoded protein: CASSPPSGGYEQYF.

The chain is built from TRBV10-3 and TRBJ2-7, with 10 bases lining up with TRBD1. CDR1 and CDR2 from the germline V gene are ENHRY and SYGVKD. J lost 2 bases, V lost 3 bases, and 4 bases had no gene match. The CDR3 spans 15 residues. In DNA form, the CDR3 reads TGTGCCATCAGTGACTCGGGACAGGGGACCTACGAGCAGTACTTC. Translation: CAISDSGQGTYEQYF.

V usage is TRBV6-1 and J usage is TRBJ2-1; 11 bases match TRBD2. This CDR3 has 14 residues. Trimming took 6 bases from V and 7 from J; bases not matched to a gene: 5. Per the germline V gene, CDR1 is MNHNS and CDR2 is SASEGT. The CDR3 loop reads CASSVAGGRNEQFF. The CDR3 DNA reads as TGTGCCAGCAGCGTAGCGGGGGGGCGAAATGAGCAGTTCTTC.

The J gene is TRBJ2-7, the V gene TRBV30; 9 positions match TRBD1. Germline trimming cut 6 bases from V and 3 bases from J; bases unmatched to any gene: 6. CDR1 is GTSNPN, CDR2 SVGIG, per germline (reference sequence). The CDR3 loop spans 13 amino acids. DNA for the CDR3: TGTGCCTGTGCGGGACAGGGTTTCTACGAGCAGTACTTC. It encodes CACAGQGFYEQYF.